This TCR beta chain was observed in a study of blood T cell repertoires in COVID-19. The wider study: From T cells, B-cell-depleted T cells, or PBMCs came the material, which was cDNA or gDNA.

Clones were read by immunoSEQ multiplex PCR, and TCRdb kept only the in-frame ones, dropping some. This repertoire shows 310,000 or so clones, approximately 91% found once; its top ten account for around 2.2%. V was shortened by 0 bases and J by 3 bases, with 12 bases between the two germline ends. The germline V gene has CDR1 SGHRS and CDR2 YFSETQ. CDR3 length: 15 residues. V is TRBV5-1 and J is TRBJ1-2; tentatively, D is TRBD1 (5 bases). Sequenced: peripheral blood. This TCR was sampled from a woman in her 30s with COVID-19, enrolled during active disease. The DNA of the CDR3 is TGCGCCAGCAGCTTGGGTGAAGGGGTTGACTATGGCTACACCTTC. Residues: CASSLGEGVDYGYTF.